This T cell receptor beta chain was captured in a study of PD-1 blockade in classical Hodgkin lymphoma. Findings and limits, study-wide: Possible causes of repertoire differences, disease activity or prior therapy, remain undefined.

This sample's time point: cycle 4 day 1 (C4D1), after five to seven weeks of nivolumab. Each patient's relapse followed autologous stem cell transplantation, and brentuximab vedotin exposure varied. The CD4+ T cells used were purified from thawed PBMCs through magnetic negative selection. Note on this clone: No antigen is known for it. The same CDR3 can be traced to other DNA sequences in this sample.

Generated by immunoSEQ multiplex PCR, the TCRdb table keeps only in-frame clones and is missing some. Among 25,000 to 30,000 clones listed, about 88% were seen once. This clonotype originated in a human donor with classical Hodgkin lymphoma. Sequencing was performed on CD4+ T cells from blood, taken before the fourth cycle of nivolumab.

CDR3 coding DNA: TGTGCCAGCAGCGCCCGGGACGCTCTCAATTCACCCCTCCACTTT. Amino acids: CASSARDALNSPLHF. The chain joins TRBV5-6 to TRBJ1-6; D possibly corresponds to TRBD1 (5 bases). The germline gives CDR1 SGHDT, CDR2 YYEEEE. V lost 4 bases and J lost 7, with 15 bases in between. The CDR3 consists of 15 residues.